Shown below are 10 T cell receptor beta chains from a single sample sequenced in a study of sequential checkpoint blockade in melanoma. Sequencing was performed with immunoSEQ multiplex PCR; in TCRdb, only in-frame clones are kept and a portion is missing. The sample has about 30,000 clones; approximately 88% are singletons. Described treatment: randomized to nivolumab then ipilimumab (arm A) or the reverse (arm B). This specimen consisted of CD8+ T cells sorted from blood (inferred from file names), obtained from a patient given nivolumab and ipilimumab in sequence. Receptors originate from a human donor with melanoma.

The chain combines TRBV18 with TRBJ2-7; tentative D call: TRBD2 (5 bases). Germline-derived CDR1 and CDR2 are KGHSH and LQKENI. The CDR3 has 14 amino acids. V was pared by 0 bases and J by 1 base, with 7 bases between. CDR3 in DNA: TGTGCCAGCTCACCACCTACGGGATCCTACGAGCAGTACTTC. Its protein is CASSPPTGSYEQYF.

The chain has TRBV27 and TRBJ2-1; 11 bases align to TRBD2. The ends lost 3 bases at V and 5 bases at J; junction bases unmatched: 3. The germline CDR1 and CDR2 sequences are MNHEY and SMNVEV (reference sequence). This CDR3 has 15 residues. The CDR3 region is CASSFGTSGHNEQFF. The CDR3, as DNA: TGTGCCAGCAGTTTTGGGACTAGCGGTCACAATGAGCAGTTCTTC.

The chain joins TRBV9 to TRBJ2-7; 10 positions agree with TRBD1. V trimming: 4 bases; J trimming: 6 bases; junction bases outside the gene matches: 13. CDR3 length equals 16 residues. The germline V gene has CDR1 SGDLS and CDR2 YYNGEE. This chain's CDR3 is CASSLSGQGSRGEQYF. The DNA for the CDR3 is TGTGCCAGCAGCCTTTCGGGACAGGGGTCGAGGGGCGAGCAGTACTTC. Variable domain in full (rest from reference TRBV9 and TRBJ2-7): DSGVTQTPKHLITATGQRVTLRCSPRSGDLSVYWYQQSLDQGLQFLIQYYNGEERAKGNILERFSAQQFPDLHSELNLSSLELGDSALYFCASSLSGQGSRGEQYFGPGTRLTVT.

The chain is built from TRBV19 and TRBJ2-3, with 7 nucleotides matching TRBD2. Germline CDR1 reads LNHDA; CDR2 reads SQIVND (reference sequence). Trimming at V came to 3 bases and at J to 0 bases, leaving 6 bases not matched to a gene. The CDR3 runs 16 residues. CDR3 amino acids: CASSIGAGLSTDTQYF. The CDR3 nucleotides are TGTGCCAGTAGTATCGGAGCGGGACTAAGCACAGATACGCAGTATTTT. Full variable domain (rest looked up from reference TRBV19 and TRBJ2-3): DGGITQSPKYLFRKEGQNVTLSCEQNLNHDAMYWYRQDPGQGLRLIYYSQIVNDFQKGDIAEGYSVSREKKESFPLTVTSAQKNPTAFYLCASSIGAGLSTDTQYFGPGTRLTVL.

The chain joins TRBV29-1 to TRBJ2-7; 8 nucleotides line up with TRBD2. J lost 5 bases, V lost 2 bases, and 5 bases had no gene match. CDR3 length: 13 residues. Germline V gives CDR1 SQVTM, CDR2 ANQGSEA. CDR3 bases: TGCAGCGTTGAAACGACTAGCGAGAACGAGCAGTACTTC. Residues: CSVETTSENEQYF.

This chain connects TRBV15 to TRBJ2-3, with TRBD2 identical over 7 bases. Looked up from germline, CDR1 is LNHNV and CDR2 is YYDKDF (reference sequence). This CDR3 has 16 residues. J gave up 0 bases and V 5 bases, and 8 bases lay outside the gene matches. The CDR3: CATSRRVRGSTDTQYF. The DNA of the CDR3 is TGTGCCACCAGCCGTCGCGTGCGGGGGAGCACAGATACGCAGTATTTT.

This chain uses TRBV9 with TRBJ1-2; 8 bases line up with TRBD1. The V gene end was trimmed by 2 bases and the J gene end by 4 bases; junction bases not matched to a gene: 7. The CDR3 has 15 amino acids. Germline V CDR1 and CDR2: SGDLS, YYNGEE. The CDR3 DNA reads TGTGCCAGCAGCGTCACAGGGGGTTCGGGCTATGGCTACACCTTC. Translated, it gives CASSVTGGSGYGYTF.

The chain carries TRBV4-3 and TRBJ1-1; 7 nucleotides match TRBD1. Germline CDR1 and CDR2: LGHNA and YSLEER. CDR3 length: 15 amino acids. The J segment lost 5 bases and the V segment lost 2 bases, leaving 8 bases of the junction unmatched. The DNA for the CDR3 is TGCGCCAGCAGCCAATCGAGGGGGCAGGGTACTGAAGCTTTCTTT. It codes for CASSQSRGQGTEAFF.

V and J are TRBV4-1 and TRBJ2-1; D is unresolved. CDR1 and CDR2 (germline): MGHRA, YSYEKL. There are 12 residues in the CDR3. The V end lost 3 bases, the J end lost 9 bases, and 9 bases lay between the germline ends. CDR3 sequence reads: CASSQGAVEQFF. The CDR3 nucleotides read TGCGCCAGCAGCCAGGGCGCCGTTGAGCAGTTCTTC.

The chain couples TRBV9 to TRBJ1-4; 11 bases fit TRBD1. CDR1 SGDLS and CDR2 YYNGEE come from the germline V gene. The trim removed 1 base at V and 2 bases at J, leaving 4 bases unmatched. The CDR3 consists of 17 residues. This chain's CDR3 is CASSVNRDRGTNEKLFF. CDR3 in DNA: TGTGCCAGCAGCGTAAACCGGGACAGGGGGACTAATGAAAAACTGTTTTTT.